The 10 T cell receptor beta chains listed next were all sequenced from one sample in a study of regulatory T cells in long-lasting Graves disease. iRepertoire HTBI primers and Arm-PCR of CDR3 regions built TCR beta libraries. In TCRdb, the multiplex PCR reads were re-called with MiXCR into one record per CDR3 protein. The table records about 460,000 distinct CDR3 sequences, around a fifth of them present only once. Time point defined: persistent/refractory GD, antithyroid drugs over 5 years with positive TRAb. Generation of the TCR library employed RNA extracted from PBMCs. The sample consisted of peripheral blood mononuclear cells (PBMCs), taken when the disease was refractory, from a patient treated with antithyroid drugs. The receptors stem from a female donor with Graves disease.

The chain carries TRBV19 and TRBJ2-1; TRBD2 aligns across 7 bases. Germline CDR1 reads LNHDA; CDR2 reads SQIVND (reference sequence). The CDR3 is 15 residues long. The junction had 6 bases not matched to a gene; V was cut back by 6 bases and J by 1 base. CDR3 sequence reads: CASSPTGGSYNEQFF. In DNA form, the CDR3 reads TGTGCCAGTAGCCCAACCGGGGGGTCCTACAATGAGCAGTTCTTC.

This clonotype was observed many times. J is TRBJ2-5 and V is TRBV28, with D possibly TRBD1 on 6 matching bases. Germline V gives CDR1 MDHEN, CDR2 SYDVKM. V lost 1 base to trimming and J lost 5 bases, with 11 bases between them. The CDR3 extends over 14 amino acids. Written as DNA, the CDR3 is TGTGCCAGCAGTTTATCCGGGCAGGGGGAGACCCAGTACTTC. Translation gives CASSLSGQGETQYF.

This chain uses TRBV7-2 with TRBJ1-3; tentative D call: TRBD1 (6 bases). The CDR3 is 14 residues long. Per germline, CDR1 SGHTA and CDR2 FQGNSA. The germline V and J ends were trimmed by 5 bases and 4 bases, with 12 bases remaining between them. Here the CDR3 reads CASSRAGTGNTIYF. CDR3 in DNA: TGTGCCAGCAGCAGGGCAGGGACAGGAAACACCATATATTTT.

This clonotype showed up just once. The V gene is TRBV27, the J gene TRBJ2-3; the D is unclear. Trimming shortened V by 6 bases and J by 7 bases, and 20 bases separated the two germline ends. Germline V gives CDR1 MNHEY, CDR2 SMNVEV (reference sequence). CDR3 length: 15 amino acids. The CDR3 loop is CASSQTTPTQNTQYF. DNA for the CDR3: TGTGCCAGCAGCCAAACCACGCCCACACAAAATACGCAGTATTTT.

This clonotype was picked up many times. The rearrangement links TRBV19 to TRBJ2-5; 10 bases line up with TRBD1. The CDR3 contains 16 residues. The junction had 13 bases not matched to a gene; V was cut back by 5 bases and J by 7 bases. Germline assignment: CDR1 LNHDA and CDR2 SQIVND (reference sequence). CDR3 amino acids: CASSPLPGQGMGTQYF. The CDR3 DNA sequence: TGTGCCAGTAGTCCGTTGCCGGGACAGGGGATGGGGACCCAGTACTTC.

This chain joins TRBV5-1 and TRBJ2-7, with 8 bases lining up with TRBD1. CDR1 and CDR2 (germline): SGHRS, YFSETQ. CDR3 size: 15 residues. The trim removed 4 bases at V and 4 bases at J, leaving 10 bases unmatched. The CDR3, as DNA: TGCGCCAGCAGCCGTTTCGCGGACAGGGAGTACGAGCAGTACTTC. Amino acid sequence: CASSRFADREYEQYF.

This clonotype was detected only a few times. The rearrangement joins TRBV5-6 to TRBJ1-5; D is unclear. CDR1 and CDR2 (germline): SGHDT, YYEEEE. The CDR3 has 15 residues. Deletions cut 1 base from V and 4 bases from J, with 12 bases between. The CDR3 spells CASSLRGVRNQPQHF. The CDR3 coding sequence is TGTGCCAGCAGCTTGCGGGGAGTCAGGAATCAGCCCCAGCATTTT.

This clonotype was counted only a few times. Here the CDR3 reads CASSIDRVLEQYF. The DNA of the CDR3 is TGTGCCAGCAGCATTGACAGGGTCCTCGAGCAGTACTTC. The chain joins TRBV7-3 to TRBJ2-7; 7 bases are shared with TRBD1. The J segment lost 6 bases and the V segment lost 5 bases, leaving 7 bases of the junction unmatched. CDR1 is SGHTA and CDR2 is FQGTGA in the germline V gene. CDR3 length equals 13 residues.

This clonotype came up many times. CDR3 region: CASSRTGGIYEQYF. The DNA for the CDR3 is TGTGCCAGCAGCCGGACAGGGGGCATCTACGAGCAGTACTTC. This chain links TRBV14 with TRBJ2-7; TRBD1 matches at 11 bases. Germline V gene lookup returns CDR1 SGHDN and CDR2 FVKESK. The CDR3 is 14 residues long. V was pared by 4 bases and J by 3 bases, with 2 bases of the junction left unmatched.

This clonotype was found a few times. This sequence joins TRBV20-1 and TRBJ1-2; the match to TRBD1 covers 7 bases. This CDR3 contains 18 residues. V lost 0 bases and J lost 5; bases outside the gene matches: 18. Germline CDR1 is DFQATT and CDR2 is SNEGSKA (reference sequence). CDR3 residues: CSARDFGYFERDRYGYTF. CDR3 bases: TGCAGTGCTAGAGATTTCGGATATTTCGAACGGGACAGATATGGCTACACCTTC.